The sequence of this T cell receptor beta chain was determined in a study of OX40 agonist ivuxolimab in advanced cancers. Study-level information: Prior anti-PD-1, anti-PD-L1 or anti-CTLA-4 therapy did not bar entry, and less than 50% had some.

Here immunoSEQ multiplex PCR was the method, and the copy in TCRdb shows in-frame clones only, minus some. The sample lists over 65,000 clones, around 85% occurring once. This clone has just a few counts. Antigen unknown. The same CDR3 arises from other DNA sequences in this sample as well. Study outcomes and limitations: Average numbers of expanded clones were greater in CD8+ T cells than in CD4+. Patients who responded partially at 0.1-3.0 mg/kg showed clonal expansion ranking among the lowest.

The CDR3 extends over 15 amino acids. Germline V gene data show CDR1 as SGHTS and CDR2 as YDEGEE. V was shortened by 0 bases and J by 0 bases, with 7 bases between the two germline ends. The sequences come from CD4+ or CD8+ T cells sorted from blood, collected in a trial of the OX40 agonist ivuxolimab. This chain joins TRBV5-8 and TRBJ1-5; D gene ambiguous. This clonotype originated in an adult with an advanced solid tumor such as melanoma, head and neck, liver or kidney cancer. The CDR3 DNA follows: TGTGCCAGCAGCTTGGGACGGGATAGCAATCAGCCCCAGCATTTT. Amino acids: CASSLGRDSNQPQHF.